A single sample is the source of the 27 T cell receptor beta chains below, sequenced in a study of regulatory T cells in long-lasting Graves disease. As for time point: newly diagnosed GD, antithyroid drugs for less than 3 months. Extracted PBMC RNA gave rise to the TCR library. Investigators prepared the TCR beta libraries by applying iRepertoire HTBI primers and Arm-PCR of CDR3 regions. One entry per CDR3 protein, called by TCRdb with MiXCR from the multiplex PCR reads. The sample contains some 400,000 distinct CDR3 sequences, 15% of which appear only once. The same sample was also used in a study of T cells in Graves' hyperthyroidism and ophthalmopathy.

The sample here was peripheral blood mononuclear cells (PBMCs), taken at new diagnosis, from a patient treated with antithyroid drugs. The source is a woman aged 25 to 39 with Graves disease.

Ten or more counts support this clonotype. CDR3 protein: CASRGVLDTEAFF. The CDR3 bases are TGTGCCAGCAGAGGGGTCCTAGACACTGAAGCTTTCTTT. This chain connects TRBV6-1 to TRBJ1-1; tentative D call: TRBD1 (5 bases). The V gene's germline CDR1 is MNHNS and CDR2 SASEGT. V lost 6 bases, J lost 3 bases, and 11 bases lay in between. The CDR3 has 13 residues.

This clonotype was seen repeatedly, ten times or more. The chain combines TRBV19 with TRBJ2-3; either TRBD1 or TRBD2 may supply D (6 bases each). Germline V gives CDR1 LNHDA, CDR2 SQIVND (reference sequence). Trimming took off 5 bases at V and 2 bases at J, with 14 bases between the two ends. The CDR3 contains 15 residues. The CDR3 is CASSDRRGFTDTQYF. The CDR3 DNA sequence: TGTGCCAGTAGTGACAGGAGGGGGTTCACAGATACGCAGTATTTT.

The V call is TRBV6-1, the J call TRBJ1-2, with D unresolved. CDR1 and CDR2 (germline): MNHNS, SASEGT. This CDR3 has 11 residues. Between the trimmed V and J ends, which lost 4 bases and 7 bases, there was a span of 7 bases. CDR3 sequence reads: CASSGGAGYTF. The CDR3 DNA reads as TGTGCCAGCAGTGGAGGCGCTGGCTACACCTTC.

V gene TRBV12-3 or TRBV12-4 combines with J gene TRBJ2-5; the match to TRBD1 covers 7 bases. This CDR3 spans 13 amino acids. With 5 bases clipped from V and 3 bases from J, the junction kept 3 bases outside the gene matches. CDR3 loop: CASSDDREETQYF. The CDR3 DNA sequence: TGTGCCAGCAGTGACGACAGGGAAGAGACCCAGTACTTC.

The V call is TRBV6-1, the J call TRBJ2-3; TRBD1 or TRBD2 may be the D gene (6 bases each). Trimming took off 10 bases at V and 2 bases at J, with 28 bases between the two ends. CDR3 length: 18 amino acids. Germline-derived CDR1 and CDR2 are MNHNS and SASEGT. The CDR3 DNA reads TGTGCCACCACCCCAGGGGAGGCGGGAATTAGGTCCACAGATACGCAGTATTTT. It encodes CATTPGEAGIRSTDTQYF.

This clonotype has a count of ten or more. The chain uses TRBV11-1 and TRBJ1-1, with 7 bases aligning to TRBD1. Germline CDR1 reads SGHAT; CDR2 reads FQDESV (reference sequence). V gave up 4 bases and J gave up 7 bases; unmatched junction bases: 9. The CDR3 loop spans 14 amino acids. The CDR3 protein is CASSWGQTEGEAFF. In nucleotides, the CDR3 is TGTGCCAGCAGCTGGGGACAGACCGAGGGTGAAGCTTTCTTT.

V gene TRBV12-3 or TRBV12-4 combines with J gene TRBJ2-5; D not certain. Trimming left V 6 bases short and J 1 base short, with 6 bases between. The CDR3 has 12 amino acids. The CDR3 nucleotides read TGTGCCAGCAGGGGCACCCAAGAGACCCAGTACTTC. Its protein product is CASRGTQETQYF.

Points on this clonotype: It may be a read error: a sequence one base away is much more abundant. This rearrangement joins TRBV27 to TRBJ2-1, with D possibly being TRBD2 (6 bases). Germline V CDR1 and CDR2: MNHEY, SMNVEV (reference sequence). Between the trimmed V and J ends, which lost 3 bases and 2 bases, there was a span of 17 bases. The CDR3 is 17 residues long. The CDR3 bases are TGTGCCAGCAGTTTTCCCCCTCTAGCGACTCCCTACAATGAGCAGTTCTTC. It specifies CASSFPPLATPYNEQFF.

With regard to this clonotype: Since a far larger clone is one base different, this is likely a read error. The J gene is TRBJ2-3, the V gene TRBV28; perhaps TRBD2 as D (6 bases). The J call may be wrong; the DNA end is better matched by TRBJ2-7. From germline, CDR1 is MDHEN and CDR2 SYDVKM. The CDR3 loop spans 14 amino acids. DNA of the CDR3: TGTGCCAGCAGTCCTATAGCCTCTCGGGGGGAGCAGTACTTC. Translating it yields CASSPIASRGEQYF.

The chain employs TRBV20-1 and TRBJ1-1; TRBD1 is a possible D gene (6 bases). The V and J ends lost 2 bases and 2 bases respectively, with 12 bases between them. The CDR3 totals 14 residues. Germline CDR1 reads DFQATT; CDR2 reads SNEGSKA (reference sequence). The CDR3 is CSARSTGLNTEAFF. The CDR3 DNA reads as TGCAGTGCTAGATCAACAGGGCTAAACACTGAAGCTTTCTTT.

This clonotype was counted once. It is likely a read error: a sequence one base away is far more abundant. This sequence joins TRBV29-1 and TRBJ2-1, with D tentatively TRBD1 or TRBD2 (6 bases each). CDR1 and CDR2 from the germline V gene are SQVTM and ANQGSEA. With 4 bases removed from V and 10 bases from J, the gap between germline ends came to 23 bases. The CDR3 sequence is 15 residues long. The CDR3 spells CSVGLGSTLGGEQFF. CDR3 DNA: TGCAGCGTTGGCCTCGGATCCACACTGGGGGGCGAGCAGTTCTTC.

This clonotype has at least ten counts. This chain joins TRBV12-3 or TRBV12-4 and TRBJ1-6, with no clear D. Trimming removed 1 base from V and 7 bases from J, with 5 bases in between. The CDR3 has 13 amino acids. The CDR3 reads CASSLGVNSPLHF. CDR3 sequence (DNA): TGTGCCAGCAGTTTAGGAGTAAATTCACCCCTCCACTTT.

This clonotype was seen at least ten times. The V gene is TRBV29-1, the J gene TRBJ1-1; 7 bases are shared with TRBD1. The ends lost 8 bases at V and 1 base at J; junction bases unmatched: 7. From germline, CDR1 is SQVTM and CDR2 ANQGSEA. This CDR3 region has 13 residues. CDR3 in DNA: TGCAGCCCCATGGACAGGACGAACACTGAAGCTTTCTTT. Residues: CSPMDRTNTEAFF.

This clonotype was observed at least ten times. This rearrangement joins TRBV3-1 to TRBJ2-5; no definite D call. V shed 1 base and J shed 0 bases, with 9 bases lying between them. This CDR3 contains 15 residues. The V gene's germline CDR1 is LGHDT and CDR2 YNNKEL (reference sequence). The CDR3 region has the DNA TGTGCCAGCAGCCAAGGTCGAACCTACCAAGAGACCCAGTACTTC. This encodes CASSQGRTYQETQYF.

This clonotype has just one count. The chain has TRBV24-1 and TRBJ2-1; D remains ambiguous. This CDR3 contains 16 residues. Germline loops: CDR1 KGHDR, CDR2 SFDVKD. The V and J ends lost 3 bases and 4 bases respectively, with 15 bases between them. The CDR3 coding sequence is TGTGCCACCAGTGATCCCGACTCATCTGGATACAATGAGCAGTTCTTC. Its translation: CATSDPDSSGYNEQFF.

This clonotype has just a few counts. The chain recombines TRBV5-4 with TRBJ1-1; perhaps TRBD1 as D (5 bases). V was cut by 6 bases and J by 5 bases, with 14 bases left in between. CDR3 length: 13 amino acids. Germline loops: CDR1 SGHNT, CDR2 YYREEE (reference sequence). In DNA, the CDR3 is TGTGCCAGCACCTGGGGGGGTGAGACTGAAGCTTTCTTT. Its protein is CASTWGGETEAFF.

This clonotype has ten or more counts. This chain's CDR3 is CASSNGLDEYF. CDR3 nucleotides: TGTGCCAGCAGTAACGGACTAGATGAGTACTTC. The rearrangement uses TRBV27 and TRBJ2-4; 7 positions match TRBD2. From germline, CDR1 is MNHEY and CDR2 SMNVEV (reference sequence). This CDR3 spans 11 amino acids. Unmatched junction bases numbered 6, after V lost 5 bases and J lost 14 bases.

In its sample, this clonotype was seen many times. The rearrangement uses TRBV28 and TRBJ2-1; D gene unclear. From germline, CDR1 is MDHEN and CDR2 SYDVKM. V dropped 3 bases and J dropped 7 bases, with 7 bases sitting between them. The CDR3 is made up of 12 amino acids. CDR3 DNA sequence: TGTGCCAGCAGTTTTCTGGGTAATGAGCAGTTCTTC. Protein: CASSFLGNEQFF.

This clonotype was seen at least ten times. The V call is TRBV7-2, the J call TRBJ1-2; 9 bases are shared with TRBD1. The CDR3 extends over 14 amino acids. The junction had 5 bases not matched to a gene; V was cut back by 0 bases and J by 9 bases. Germline V gives CDR1 SGHTA, CDR2 FQGNSA. For the CDR3, the DNA is TGTGCCAGCAGCTTAGCGGGGACAGGGCGTAGCTACACCTTC. This sequence encodes CASSLAGTGRSYTF.

The chain joins TRBV2 to TRBJ2-1; D gene unclear. V lost 6 bases and J 9 bases, leaving 15 bases between the germline ends. Germline V lookup: CDR1 SNHLY, CDR2 FYNNEI. The CDR3 totals 13 residues. In DNA form, the CDR3 reads TGTGCCAGCAGCAAATCCTCGATCAGTGAGCAGTTCTTC. Its translation: CASSKSSISEQFF. The variable domain in full, with the rest retrieved from reference TRBV2 and TRBJ2-1, is EPEVTQTPSHQVTQMGQEVILRCVPISNHLYFYWYRQILGQKVEFLVSFYNNEISEKSEIFDDQFSVERPDGSNFTLKIRSTKLEDSAMYFCASSKSSISEQFFGPGTRLTVL.

The V and J genes are TRBV19 and TRBJ1-1; no clear D. The CDR3 loop spans 16 amino acids. Trimming took off 1 base at V and 1 base at J, with 13 bases between the two ends. Per germline, CDR1 LNHDA and CDR2 SQIVND (reference sequence). CDR3 in amino acids: CASSIGVSFPNTEAFF. CDR3 coding DNA: TGTGCCAGTAGTATAGGGGTGAGTTTCCCGAACACTGAAGCTTTCTTT.

In this sample, this clonotype turned up a few times. The chain carries TRBV4-1 and TRBJ2-7, with D tentatively TRBD1 (7 bases). CDR1 is MGHRA and CDR2 is YSYEKL in the germline V gene. This CDR3 region has 17 residues. V was trimmed by 0 bases and J by 9 bases, leaving 24 bases between them. This CDR3 reads CASSQEEGAGRPYRQYF. The CDR3 DNA reads as TGCGCCAGCAGCCAAGAAGAGGGGGCGGGACGTCCATACAGGCAGTACTTC.

J is TRBJ2-5 and V is TRBV6-1, with D uncertain. The CDR3 spans 12 residues. The germline CDR1 and CDR2 sequences are MNHNS and SASEGT. Trimming removed 6 bases at V and 1 base at J, with 6 bases between. The CDR3: CASRVVQETQYF. The CDR3, as DNA: TGTGCCAGCAGGGTAGTCCAAGAGACCCAGTACTTC.

This clonotype was seen a handful of times. The CDR3 loop reads CASSHGGETGELFF. As DNA, the CDR3 is TGTGCCAGCAGCCACGGCGGCGAAACCGGGGAGCTGTTTTTT. The chain has TRBV6-4 and TRBJ2-2; D gene uncertain. V was pared by 6 bases and J by 5 bases, with 13 bases between. Germline V gene data show CDR1 as MRHNA and CDR2 as SNTAGT. The CDR3 contains 14 residues.

Comments on this clonotype: This clone may be a read error of a much larger clone one base away. Since the CDR3 does not end with the conserved phenylalanine or tryptophan, this likely comes from a read error. V gene TRBV2 combines with J gene TRBJ2-1; possibly TRBD2 for D (6 bases). This CDR3 spans 15 amino acids. Between the trimmed V and J ends, which lost 8 bases and 4 bases, there was a span of 18 bases. Germline-derived CDR1 and CDR2 are SNHLY and FYNNEI. The CDR3 here is CASGRSGRPYNEQFS. For the CDR3, the DNA is TGTGCCAGCGGACGAAGCGGGCGACCGTACAATGAGCAGTTCTCC.

About this clonotype: The conserved closing phenylalanine or tryptophan is absent in this CDR3, likely reflecting a read error. The chain uses TRBV10-3 and TRBJ2-3; D possibly uses TRBD1 or TRBD2 (5 bases each). Trimming removed 7 bases at V and 2 bases at J, with 10 bases between. CDR1 is ENHRY, CDR2 SYGVKD, per germline. This CDR3 spans 13 amino acids. The CDR3 is CAITGTITDTQYS. For the CDR3, the DNA is TGTGCCATCACTGGGACCATCACAGATACGCAGTATTCT.

V gene TRBV6-5 combines with J gene TRBJ2-4; TRBD2 aligns across 7 bases. The CDR3 loop spans 15 amino acids. The germline V gene encodes CDR1 MNHEY and CDR2 SVGAGI. With V trimmed by 0 bases and J by 4 bases, 3 bases remained unmatched. The CDR3 nucleotides are TGTGCCAGCAGTTACTCGTGGGGGGGGAAAAACATTCAGTACTTC. It yields the protein CASSYSWGGKNIQYF.